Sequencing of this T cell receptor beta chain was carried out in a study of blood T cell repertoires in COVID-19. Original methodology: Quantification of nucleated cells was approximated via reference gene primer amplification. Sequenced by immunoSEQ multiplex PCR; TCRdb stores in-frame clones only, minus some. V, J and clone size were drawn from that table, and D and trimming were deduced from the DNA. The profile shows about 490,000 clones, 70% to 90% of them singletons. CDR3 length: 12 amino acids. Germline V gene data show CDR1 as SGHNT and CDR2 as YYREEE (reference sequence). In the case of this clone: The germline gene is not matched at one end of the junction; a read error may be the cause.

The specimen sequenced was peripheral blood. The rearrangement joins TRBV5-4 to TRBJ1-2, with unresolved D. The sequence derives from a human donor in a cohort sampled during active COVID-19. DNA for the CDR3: TGTGCCAGCAGCACTATGCGACGGGAAGTGGCCTTC. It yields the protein CASSTMRREVAF.